A single sample gave rise to the 23 T cell receptor beta chains below, sequenced in a study of shared clonotypes between healthy human individuals. Sequenced by immunoSEQ multiplex PCR; TCRdb stores in-frame clones only, minus some. The sample shows around 650,000 clones, about 95% of them seen only once. As defined, naive CD8 cells were CD45RO-negative and positively selected for CCR7, with terminally differentiated effector memory CD45RA+ cells excluded. The specimen sequenced was naive CD8+ T cells sorted from blood. These receptors were obtained from a woman in her twenties or thirties in good health.

V gene TRBV21-1 combines with J gene TRBJ1-2. TRBV21-1 is classified as a pseudogene. This CDR3 comprises 16 residues. CDR3 protein: CATSRWEVRHNYGYTF. The CDR3 bases are TGTGCCACCTCTCGTTGGGAGGTCAGACATAACTATGGCTACACCTTC.

This chain connects TRBV27 to TRBJ1-4; TRBD1 is a possible D gene (6 bases). The CDR3 consists of 15 residues. The V end was cut by 0 bases, the J end by 7 bases, with 12 bases between. Germline assignment: CDR1 MNHEY and CDR2 SMNVEV (reference sequence). CDR3 sequence (DNA): TGTGCCAGCAGTTTATCTTGGGGGCTTGGTGAAAAACTGTTTTTT. Protein product: CASSLSWGLGEKLFF.

The chain's CDR3 is CASSRGRGGAQYF. For the CDR3, the DNA is TGTGCCAGCAGCAGGGGGCGCGGTGGGGCCCAGTACTTC. V is TRBV28 and J is TRBJ2-5; 8 bases line up with TRBD1. The CDR3 is 13 residues long. Germline-derived CDR1 and CDR2 are MDHEN and SYDVKM. After removal of 6 bases from V and 9 bases from J, the junction contained 9 bases not matched to a gene.

The V call is TRBV5-6, the J call TRBJ2-7; no clear D gene. The CDR3 totals 13 residues. Germline values: CDR1 SGHDT, CDR2 YYEEEE. The V end was cut by 1 base, the J end by 7 bases, with 12 bases between. CDR3 region: CASSLSASWEQYF. The DNA of the CDR3 is TGTGCCAGCAGCTTGTCGGCCTCCTGGGAGCAGTACTTC.

The rearrangement links TRBV23-1 to TRBJ1-5; D possibly corresponds to TRBD1 (6 bases). TRBV23-1 is identified as an open reading frame with a role that is uncertain. This CDR3 region has 14 residues. Trimming removed 3 bases at V and 7 bases at J, with 13 bases between. The CDR3 reads CASSQRRQVQPQHF. CDR3 DNA: TGCGCCAGCAGTCAGCGAAGACAGGTACAGCCCCAGCATTTT.

The chain recombines TRBV2 with TRBJ2-2; tentative D call: TRBD1 (7 bases). Germline lookup yields CDR1 SNHLY and CDR2 FYNNEI. CDR3 length equals 17 residues. Trimming cost V 1 base and J 6 bases, with 18 bases left between them. In DNA, the CDR3 is TGTGCCAGCAGTGAAGACTCGGACACAGGGGACTCCGGGGAGCTGTTTTTT. It translates to CASSEDSDTGDSGELFF.

CDR3 sequence: CASRGQTSEAFF. The CDR3 DNA sequence: TGTGCCAGCAGAGGACAGACCTCAGAAGCTTTCTTT. The J gene is TRBJ1-1, the V gene TRBV7-3, with TRBD1 as a possible D gene (6 bases). The CDR3 has 12 residues. The germline CDR1 and CDR2 sequences are SGHTA and FQGTGA. The V end lost 6 bases, the J end lost 8 bases, and 13 bases lay between the germline ends.

V usage is TRBV5-6 and J usage is TRBJ2-7; TRBD2 is a possible D gene (6 bases). Germline V CDR1 and CDR2: SGHDT, YYEEEE. The CDR3 has 14 residues. Trimming left V 5 bases short and J 4 bases short, with 16 bases between. The CDR3 bases are TGTGCCAGCAGGGACGGGACTGAACTTTACGAGCAGTACTTC. It codes for CASRDGTELYEQYF.

This clone was recorded once. The sample has other DNA sequences that encode this CDR3 too. The V call is TRBV27, the J call TRBJ2-7; 7 bases are shared with TRBD1. This CDR3 has 13 amino acids. Trimming took 4 bases from V and 2 from J; bases not matched to a gene: 2. Germline CDR1 MNHEY, CDR2 SMNVEV (reference sequence). The CDR3 reads CASSSRGPYEQYF. CDR3 in DNA: TGTGCCAGCAGTTCGAGGGGGCCCTACGAGCAGTACTTC.

The rearrangement uses TRBV21-1 and TRBJ2-2; the table gives TRBD1 as D, unverified against the DNA. TRBV21-1 is deemed a pseudogene. This CDR3 comprises 17 residues. The CDR3 loop reads CASSAYGTGKGTGELFF. The CDR3 bases are TGTGCCAGCAGCGCCTACGGGACAGGTAAGGGCACCGGGGAGCTGTTTTTT.

The chain uses TRBV6-5 and TRBJ1-1; D gene ambiguous. Trimming left V 3 bases short and J 4 bases short, with 9 bases between. Per the germline V gene, CDR1 is MNHEY and CDR2 is SVGAGI. The length of the CDR3 is 13 residues. CDR3 DNA sequence: TGTGCCAGCAGTTATTTGGGTGGCACTGAAGCTTTCTTT. Translating gives CASSYLGGTEAFF.

V is TRBV5-5 and J is TRBJ1-5, with unresolved D. Trimming removed 0 bases at V and 2 bases at J, with 6 bases between. Germline V CDR1 and CDR2: SGHKS, YYEKEE (reference sequence). The CDR3 runs to 14 residues. The CDR3 protein is CASSLEWGNQPQHF. CDR3 coding DNA: TGTGCCAGCAGCTTGGAATGGGGCAATCAGCCCCAGCATTTT.

With regard to this clone: The sample holds other DNA sequences that translate to the same CDR3. V gene TRBV5-1 combines with J gene TRBJ1-1; TRBD1 is a possible D gene (5 bases). Deletions cut 2 bases from V and 4 bases from J, with 12 bases between. The CDR3 extends over 14 amino acids. The germline V gene encodes CDR1 SGHRS and CDR2 YFSETQ. CDR3 bases: TGCGCCAGCAGCTTCGCAGGGTCCGCCACTGAAGCTTTCTTT. It yields the protein CASSFAGSATEAFF.

J is TRBJ2-7 and V is TRBV28; D is unclear. The CDR3 spans 12 residues. From germline, CDR1 is MDHEN and CDR2 SYDVKM. V was trimmed by 5 bases and J by 0 bases, leaving 5 bases between them. The CDR3 sequence is CASSRTSYEQYF. CDR3 nucleotide sequence: TGTGCCAGCAGTCGGACCTCCTACGAGCAGTACTTC.

V and J are TRBV4-2 and TRBJ2-7, with 11 bases identical to TRBD2. J lost 1 base, V lost 1 base, and 3 bases had no gene match. CDR1 and CDR2 (germline): LGHNA, YNFKEQ. CDR3 size: 16 residues. CDR3 in DNA: TGTGCCAGCAGCCAAGTGTTAGCGGGAGGGTCCTACGAGCAGTACTTC. Protein: CASSQVLAGGSYEQYF.

This chain links TRBV2 with TRBJ2-3, with 12 bases aligning to TRBD2. V lost 5 bases, J lost 4 bases, and 1 base stayed unmatched. The CDR3 runs to 14 residues. The V gene's germline CDR1 is SNHLY and CDR2 FYNNEI. In DNA form, the CDR3 reads TGTGCCAGCAGTCTAGCGGGAGGGCCAGATACGCAGTATTTT. Protein sequence: CASSLAGGPDTQYF. The full variable domain, its missing parts supplied by reference TRBV2 and TRBJ2-3, is EPEVTQTPSHQVTQMGQEVILRCVPISNHLYFYWYRQILGQKVEFLVSFYNNEISEKSEIFDDQFSVERPDGSNFTLKIRSTKLEDSAMYFCASSLAGGPDTQYFGPGTRLTVL.

This clone has a single count. This chain connects TRBV5-1 to TRBJ1-2; no reliable D call. The CDR3 has 15 amino acids. Per germline, CDR1 SGHRS and CDR2 YFSETQ. The V gene lost 1 base and the J gene lost 3 bases, with 13 bases spanning the gap. In nucleotides, the CDR3 is TGCGCCAGCAGCTTGAGTGGCCGTAGGGACTATGGCTACACCTTC. This gives the protein CASSLSGRRDYGYTF.

The rearrangement joins TRBV28 to TRBJ1-1, with 9 bases that match TRBD1. CDR1 and CDR2 from the germline V gene are MDHEN and SYDVKM. The CDR3 sequence is 15 residues long. The ends lost 6 bases at V and 2 bases at J; junction bases unmatched: 7. CDR3 coding DNA: TGTGCCAGCAGGGATACAGGGGGCTATAACACTGAAGCTTTCTTT. Its protein is CASRDTGGYNTEAFF.

The chain recombines TRBV5-5 with TRBJ2-7; 12 bases line up with TRBD1. V was pared by 4 bases and J by 4 bases, with 6 bases of the junction left unmatched. CDR1 and CDR2 (germline): SGHKS, YYEKEE (reference sequence). This CDR3 region has 15 residues. The CDR3 loop reads CASSGTGGVQYEQYF. The CDR3, as DNA: TGTGCCAGCAGCGGGACAGGGGGCGTACAGTACGAGCAGTACTTC.

V and J are TRBV28 and TRBJ2-3, with D possibly matching TRBD2 (6 bases). This CDR3 spans 15 amino acids. Germline CDR1 MDHEN, CDR2 SYDVKM. V lost 9 bases to trimming and J lost 2 bases, with 18 bases between them. For the CDR3, the DNA is TGTGCCAGTGAAGACCCGGGACTGACCACAGATACGCAGTATTTT. Residues: CASEDPGLTTDTQYF.

Comment on this clone: This CDR3 is also generated by other DNA sequences in the sample. The chain combines TRBV5-4 with TRBJ2-5; D is ambiguous. The V end was cut by 2 bases, the J end by 2 bases, with 7 bases between. Germline lookup yields CDR1 SGHNT and CDR2 YYREEE (reference sequence). The CDR3 length is 13 residues. CDR3 loop: CASSFESQETQYF. Written as DNA, the CDR3 is TGTGCCAGCAGCTTTGAAAGTCAAGAGACCCAGTACTTC.

The gene calls are TRBV7-8 and TRBJ1-4; D ambiguous. In germline, CDR1 is SGHVS, CDR2 FQNEAQ. V was trimmed by 4 bases and J by 12 bases, leaving 33 bases between them. This CDR3 has 19 amino acids. In DNA form, the CDR3 reads TGTGCCAGCAGCTCCTCCATTGCCTGGGCGTCCTCAAACCCGGCGGAACTGTTTTTT. Translation: CASSSSIAWASSNPAELFF.

V gene TRBV20-1 combines with J gene TRBJ2-5; D is unclear. The J call may not be correct, given that the DNA end is closer to TRBJ2-7. The CDR3 totals 11 residues. Looked up from germline, CDR1 is DFQATT and CDR2 is SNEGSKA (reference sequence). The CDR3 protein is CSARASYEQYF. The CDR3 DNA reads TGCAGTGCTAGAGCCTCCTACGAGCAGTACTTC.